This TCR beta chain was recorded in a study of technical replicates of blood from a few donors. Clones were sequenced by immunoSEQ multiplex PCR, and TCRdb holds only the in-frame ones, with some missing. The sample comprises approximately 95,000 clones, roughly 95% of which are singletons, and roughly 0.34% rests with the top ten. The CDR3 contains 14 residues. Trimming cost V 6 bases and J 9 bases, with 18 bases left between them. Germline-derived CDR1 and CDR2 are MNHNY and SVGAGI (reference sequence). The chain recombines TRBV6-6 with TRBJ2-1; possibly TRBD2 for D (6 bases). The specimen sequenced was T cells isolated from PBMCs. The TCR sequence derives from a human donor in good health. The CDR3 sequence: CASSLGGFTGEQFF. The CDR3 DNA follows: TGTGCCAGCAGCCTCGGGGGATTCACCGGTGAGCAGTTCTTC.